This T cell receptor (beta chain) was obtained from a study of blood T cell repertoires in COVID-19. Background on the study: From T cells, B-cell-depleted T cells, or PBMCs came the material, which was cDNA or gDNA.

Libraries were prepared by immunoSEQ multiplex PCR; TCRdb keeps only in-frame clonotypes and omits some of them. The data contain fewer than 250,000 clones, roughly 84% of them singletons. The CDR3 consists of 13 residues. V shed 3 bases and J shed 4 bases, with 7 bases lying between them. CDR1 is KGHSH and CDR2 is LQKENI in the germline V gene. Sequenced material: peripheral blood. The sequence derives from a woman aged 35 to 49 who had recovered from COVID-19. The chain combines TRBV18 with TRBJ1-5, with unresolved D. The CDR3 spells CASSPVGNQPQHF. The CDR3 nucleotides are TGTGCCAGCTCACCGGTCGGGAATCAGCCCCAGCATTTT.